Below are 30 T cell receptor beta chains sequenced from a single sample in a study of blood T cells in healthy people across ages. Combining a sample-barcoded 5' primer with a J-beta primer mix, a second PCR ran for about 6 to 11 cycles. TCRdb reanalysed the 5' RACE reads using MiXCR and keeps one entry per CDR3 protein. Of 2 million or so distinct CDR3 sequences listed, around 50% are singletons. The specimen sequenced was blood. These receptors were collected from a woman aged 40 to 49 in good health.

A few counts support this clonotype. V is TRBV28 and J is TRBJ2-5; D is ambiguous. The CDR3 has 15 residues. From germline, CDR1 is MDHEN and CDR2 SYDVKM. V lost 1 base and J 2 bases, leaving 11 bases between the germline ends. CDR3 sequence (DNA): TGTGCCAGCAGTTTATCCCCGACCCTTCAAGAGACCCAGTACTTC. Its protein product is CASSLSPTLQETQYF.

CDR3 sequence reads: CASSSGLAVGLSYNEQFF. The CDR3 DNA sequence: TGTGCCAGCAGCTCGGGACTAGCGGTCGGGCTCTCCTACAATGAGCAGTTCTTC. The chain links TRBV11-2 to TRBJ2-1, with 11 nucleotides matching TRBD2. V lost 4 bases to trimming and J lost 0 bases; unmatched junction nucleotides: 8. This CDR3 comprises 18 residues. Per the germline V gene, CDR1 is SGHAT and CDR2 is FQNNGV. The whole variable domain, filled in from reference TRBV11-2 and TRBJ2-1, reads EAGVAQSPRYKIIEKRQSVAFWCNPISGHATLYWYQQILGQGPKLLIQFQNNGVVDDSQLPKDRFSAERLKGVDSTLKIQPAKLEDSAVYLCASSSGLAVGLSYNEQFFGPGTRLTVL.

This rearrangement joins TRBV6-6 to TRBJ2-3, with 10 bases matching TRBD2. CDR1 is MNHNY, CDR2 SVGAGI, per germline (reference sequence). The ends lost 4 bases at V and 2 bases at J; junction bases unmatched: 9. This CDR3 has 17 amino acids. The CDR3, as DNA: TGTGCCAGCAGTTGGTCTAGCGGGGGCCGAAACACAGATACGCAGTATTTT. Residues: CASSWSSGGRNTDTQYF.

The chain has TRBV5-1 and TRBJ2-5; TRBD2 matches at 13 bases. The V segment lost 4 bases and the J segment 11 bases; nucleotides outside the gene matches: 14. This CDR3 has 16 amino acids. The germline gives CDR1 SGHRS, CDR2 YFSETQ. The DNA of the CDR3 is TGCGCCAGCAGCGGCCTGACTAGCGGGGGGTGGAATGAGCAGTACTTC. As protein: CASSGLTSGGWNEQYF.

This chain joins TRBV11-2 and TRBJ2-7; D not resolved. The CDR3 spans 10 residues. Germline V gives CDR1 SGHAT, CDR2 FQNNGV. V lost 6 bases and J 6 bases, leaving 6 bases between the germline ends. Here the CDR3 reads CASSRREQYF. CDR3 sequence (DNA): TGTGCCAGCAGTCGGCGCGAGCAGTACTTC.

The chain carries TRBV5-5 and TRBJ2-7, with D unresolved. CDR1 SGHKS and CDR2 YYEKEE come from the germline V gene (reference sequence). This CDR3 contains 13 residues. The germline V and J ends were trimmed by 6 bases and 2 bases, with 12 bases remaining between them. Written as DNA, the CDR3 is TGTGCCAGCACCTGGGGTGGGGCCTACGAGCAGTACTTC. Translated, it gives CASTWGGAYEQYF.

As for this clonotype: It may be a read error: a sequence one base away is much more abundant. The rearrangement uses TRBV29-1 and TRBJ2-5; 7 bases match TRBD1. V lost 6 bases to trimming and J lost 11 bases; unmatched junction nucleotides: 18. The CDR3 is made up of 14 amino acids. CDR1 is SQVTM, CDR2 ANQGSEA, per germline. CDR3 bases: TGCAGCGTCTTCACCGGGACAGCCTCCTACGGGCAGTACTTC. Its translation: CSVFTGTASYGQYF.

V usage is TRBV12-3 or TRBV12-4 and J usage is TRBJ1-2, with TRBD1 matching 10 bases. This CDR3 region has 14 residues. Trimming took 6 bases from V and 5 from J; bases not matched to a gene: 6. The CDR3 reads CASSRTGGEYGYTF. CDR3 nucleotide sequence: TGTGCCAGCAGCCGGACAGGGGGGGAATATGGCTACACCTTC.

This rearrangement joins TRBV27 to TRBJ1-2; D is unresolved. Trimming left V 6 bases short and J 8 bases short, with 19 bases between. Germline V gene sequence: CDR1 MNHEY, CDR2 SMNVEV (reference sequence). The CDR3 has 14 amino acids. CDR3 DNA sequence: TGTGCCAGCAGCAAGAACGGTCCCGCCCTAGGCTACACCTTC. Amino acids: CASSKNGPALGYTF.

This chain joins TRBV7-8 and TRBJ2-5, with 10 nucleotides matching TRBD2. V dropped 4 bases and J dropped 11; count of bases not matched to a gene: 19. Germline assignment: CDR1 SGHVS and CDR2 FQNEAQ. The CDR3 consists of 17 residues. DNA of the CDR3: TGTGCCAGCAGCTCCACCCCCGAGACTAGCGGGTCTGGTGAGCAGTACTTC. This sequence encodes CASSSTPETSGSGEQYF.

The V and J genes are TRBV4-3 and TRBJ1-1, with unresolved D. The CDR3 contains 14 residues. The V gene lost 1 base and the J gene lost 1 base, with 7 bases spanning the gap. CDR1 is LGHNA, CDR2 YSLEER, per germline. The CDR3 sequence is CASSQAYGNTEAFF. The CDR3 region has the DNA TGCGCCAGCAGCCAAGCCTACGGGAACACTGAAGCTTTCTTT.

The chain employs TRBV6-5 and TRBJ2-7; D is possibly TRBD1 (5 bases). The J call is doubtful: the DNA matches TRBJ2-5 better. The CDR3 spans 12 residues. Germline V CDR1 and CDR2: MNHEY, SVGAGI. CDR3 DNA sequence: TGTGCCAGCCAGGGCCCCGAGACGACCCAGTACTTC. Translating it yields CASQGPETTQYF.

The chain has TRBV7-2 and TRBJ2-5; no clear D. CDR3 length equals 15 residues. Germline V gives CDR1 SGHTA, CDR2 FQGNSA. V was shortened by 5 bases and J by 4 bases, with 17 bases between the two germline ends. In nucleotides, the CDR3 is TGTGCCAGCAGCATCCGGGCTCTCGGCGGAGAGACCCAGTACTTC. Protein sequence: CASSIRALGGETQYF. The whole variable domain, filled in from reference TRBV7-2 and TRBJ2-5, reads GAGVSQSPSNKVTEKGKDVELRCDPISGHTALYWYRQSLGQGLEFLIYFQGNSAPDKSGLPSDRFSAERTGGSVSTLTIQRTQQEDSAVYLCASSIRALGGETQYFGPGTRLLVL.

The V gene is TRBV14, the J gene TRBJ2-1; no reliable D call. V was cut by 4 bases and J by 10 bases, with 17 bases left in between. The CDR3 extends over 14 amino acids. The germline gives CDR1 SGHDN, CDR2 FVKESK. CDR3 in DNA: TGTGCCAGCAGCCCACTGGCGGTAGTTGGGGAGCAGTTCTTC. This sequence encodes CASSPLAVVGEQFF.

This chain joins TRBV6-6 and TRBJ2-1, with unresolved D. CDR1 and CDR2 from the germline V gene are MNHNY and SVGAGI (reference sequence). V was trimmed by 0 bases and J by 2 bases, leaving 5 bases between them. The CDR3 length is 14 residues. The CDR3 here is CASSYSNAYNEQFF. The CDR3 bases are TGTGCCAGCAGTTACTCGAATGCCTACAATGAGCAGTTCTTC.

The gene calls are TRBV20-1 and TRBJ1-5; TRBD1 matches 8 bases. J was trimmed by 1 base and V by 0 bases; bases with no gene match: 17. The V gene's germline CDR1 is DFQATT and CDR2 SNEGSKA (reference sequence). The CDR3 has 20 amino acids. CDR3 region: CSARDLAAQGAVGSNQPQHF. The CDR3 nucleotides are TGCAGTGCTAGAGACCTGGCGGCGCAGGGGGCGGTGGGAAGCAATCAGCCCCAGCATTTT.

This clonotype was detected a few times. This chain joins TRBV7-2 and TRBJ2-5, with 12 bases lining up with TRBD2. The last part of the DNA fits TRBJ2-7 better; the J call may be wrong. The germline CDR1 and CDR2 sequences are SGHTA and FQGNSA. The CDR3 is 16 amino acids. CDR3 in amino acids: CASSSGLAGIKYEQYF. The DNA of the CDR3 is TGTGCCAGCAGCTCCGGACTAGCGGGGATAAAATACGAGCAGTACTTC.

V usage is TRBV7-9 and J usage is TRBJ2-1, with TRBD1 identical over 10 bases. The CDR3 has 17 residues. Unmatched junction bases numbered 23, after V lost 11 bases and J lost 10 bases. Germline CDR1 and CDR2: SEHNR and FQNEAQ (reference sequence). The CDR3 loop reads CALLSHARDRGLREQFF. The CDR3 DNA reads as TGTGCCCTCCTATCCCACGCCCGGGACAGGGGACTGAGGGAGCAGTTCTTC.

V gene TRBV12-3 or TRBV12-4 combines with J gene TRBJ1-1, with unresolved D. Trimming left V 5 bases short and J 0 bases short, with 16 bases between. The CDR3 extends over 16 amino acids. CDR3 residues: CASSPRALGVNTEAFF. CDR3 nucleotide sequence: TGTGCCAGCAGTCCGAGGGCCCTAGGCGTGAACACTGAAGCTTTCTTT.

J is TRBJ2-7 and V is TRBV2; D may be TRBD1 (5 bases). The CDR3 covers 12 residues. Trimming pared 8 bases from V and 5 bases from J, leaving 13 bases between. Per the germline V gene, CDR1 is SNHLY and CDR2 is FYNNEI. The CDR3 region has the DNA TGTGCCAGCGCAGCAGGGTTCGACGAGCAGTACTTC. Protein sequence: CASAAGFDEQYF.

For the CDR3, the DNA is TGTGCCAGCAGTCTAAACCTCAACCGACCCTACAATGAGCAGTACTTC. It specifies CASSLNLNRPYNEQYF. V gene TRBV27 combines with J gene TRBJ2-7; no firm D call. This CDR3 is 16 amino acids long. Germline-derived CDR1 and CDR2 are MNHEY and SMNVEV (reference sequence). Trimming removed 5 bases from V and 7 bases from J, with 24 bases in between.

This chain connects TRBV9 to TRBJ1-4, with a weak D call TRBD1 (5 bases). Deletions cut 0 bases from V and 5 bases from J, with 14 bases between. Germline lookup yields CDR1 SGDLS and CDR2 YYNGEE. This CDR3 spans 16 amino acids. CDR3 bases: TGTGCCAGCAGCGTAGCTACCGGCCGGACAAATGAAAAACTGTTTTTT. Its translation is CASSVATGRTNEKLFF.

A note on this clonotype: Being one base from a much bigger clone, this may be a read error. This chain connects TRBV6-1 to TRBJ2-5; 8 bases are a match to TRBD2. V lost 4 bases, J lost 5 bases, and 6 bases stayed unmatched. There are 14 residues in the CDR3. CDR1 is MNHNS, CDR2 SASEGT, per germline. The CDR3 region is CASSASTSAETQYF. CDR3 sequence (DNA): TGTGCCAGCAGTGCCTCGACTAGCGCGGAGACCCAGTACTTC.

CDR3 DNA: TGCAGTGCTAGAGATCTCACCCTGGGAAACTATGGCTACACCTTC. It specifies CSARDLTLGNYGYTF. The chain is built from TRBV20-1 and TRBJ1-2; D uncertain. Germline-derived CDR1 and CDR2 are DFQATT and SNEGSKA (reference sequence). This CDR3 has 15 residues. The V gene lost 0 bases and the J gene lost 2 bases, with 13 bases spanning the gap.

The chain couples TRBV3-1 to TRBJ2-4; D gene ambiguous. V was clipped by 4 bases and J by 6 bases, with 19 bases between them. The CDR3 has 16 amino acids. From germline, CDR1 is LGHDT and CDR2 YNNKEL (reference sequence). The CDR3 sequence: CASSLGPGPTGNIQYF. CDR3 coding DNA: TGTGCCAGCAGCCTCGGCCCGGGTCCCACGGGAAACATTCAGTACTTC.

The chain recombines TRBV15 with TRBJ1-4; 9 positions agree with TRBD1. The germline gives CDR1 LNHNV, CDR2 YYDKDF (reference sequence). This CDR3 region has 17 residues. The trim removed 1 base at V and 3 bases at J, leaving 6 bases unmatched. The CDR3 protein is CATSRATGGRANEKLFF. CDR3 sequence (DNA): TGTGCCACCAGCAGAGCCACAGGGGGCCGAGCTAATGAAAAACTGTTTTTT. Drawing the rest from reference TRBV15 and TRBJ1-4, the complete variable domain is DAMVIQNPRYQVTQFGKPVTLSCSQTLNHNVMYWYQQKSSQAPKLLFHYYDKDFNNEADTPDNFQSRRPNTSFCFLDIRSPGLGDTAMYLCATSRATGGRANEKLFFGSGTQLSVL.

J is TRBJ1-1 and V is TRBV4-1; D gene uncertain. V was pared by 5 bases and J by 2 bases, with 12 bases between. Germline loops: CDR1 MGHRA, CDR2 YSYEKL. The CDR3 spans 14 residues. The CDR3: CASSSLTQNTEAFF. The CDR3 nucleotides read TGCGCCAGCAGCTCCTTGACTCAAAACACTGAAGCTTTCTTT.

This clonotype was seen only a few times. V is TRBV12-3 or TRBV12-4 and J is TRBJ2-7; TRBD1 matches 7 bases. With V trimmed by 5 bases and J by 3 bases, 7 bases remained unmatched. The CDR3 contains 14 residues. CDR3 sequence: CASSPGQTLYEQYF. The CDR3 nucleotides are TGTGCCAGCAGTCCGGGACAGACTCTCTACGAGCAGTACTTC.

This clonotype was recorded a few times. This chain links TRBV28 with TRBJ2-1; D might be TRBD1 or TRBD2, each matching 5 bases. Per the germline V gene, CDR1 is MDHEN and CDR2 is SYDVKM. The CDR3 is 18 amino acids. Trimming left V 3 bases short and J 0 bases short, with 18 bases between. The CDR3 region has the DNA TGTGCCAGCAGTTTGGAGTCTTGGGGTGGGGGCTCCTACAATGAGCAGTTCTTC. Protein: CASSLESWGGGSYNEQFF.

The chain couples TRBV7-3 to TRBJ2-7; TRBD2 agrees at 9 bases. The DNA end is a closer match to TRBJ2-5, so the J assignment may be wrong. There are 15 residues in the CDR3. CDR1 SGHTA and CDR2 FQGTGA come from the germline V gene. The CDR3 protein is CASSLTSAGGETQYF. The CDR3 region has the DNA TGTGCCAGCAGCTTAACTAGTGCGGGAGGGGAGACCCAGTACTTC.